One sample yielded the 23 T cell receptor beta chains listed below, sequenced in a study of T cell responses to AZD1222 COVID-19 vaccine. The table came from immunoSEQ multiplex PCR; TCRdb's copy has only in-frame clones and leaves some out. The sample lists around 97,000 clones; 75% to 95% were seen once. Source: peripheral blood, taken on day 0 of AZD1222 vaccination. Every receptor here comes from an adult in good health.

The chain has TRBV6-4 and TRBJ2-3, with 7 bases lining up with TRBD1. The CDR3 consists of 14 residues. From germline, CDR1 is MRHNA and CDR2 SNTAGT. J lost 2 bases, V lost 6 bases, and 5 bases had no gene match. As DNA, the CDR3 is TGTGCCAGCAGCCCGACAGGGAACACAGATACGCAGTATTTT. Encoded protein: CASSPTGNTDTQYF.

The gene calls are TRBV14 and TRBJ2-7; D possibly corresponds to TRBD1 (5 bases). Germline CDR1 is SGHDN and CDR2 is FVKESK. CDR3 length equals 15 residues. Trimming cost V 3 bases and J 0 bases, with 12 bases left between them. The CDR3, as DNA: TGTGCCAGCAGCCAGTTATGGGGCCTCTCCTACGAGCAGTACTTC. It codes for CASSQLWGLSYEQYF.

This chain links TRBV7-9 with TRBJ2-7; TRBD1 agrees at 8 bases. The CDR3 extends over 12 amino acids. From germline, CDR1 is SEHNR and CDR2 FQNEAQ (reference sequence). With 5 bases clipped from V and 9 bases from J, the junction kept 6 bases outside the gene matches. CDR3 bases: TGTGCCAGCAGCGGAGGACAGGGCGGGCAGTACTTC. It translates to CASSGGQGGQYF.

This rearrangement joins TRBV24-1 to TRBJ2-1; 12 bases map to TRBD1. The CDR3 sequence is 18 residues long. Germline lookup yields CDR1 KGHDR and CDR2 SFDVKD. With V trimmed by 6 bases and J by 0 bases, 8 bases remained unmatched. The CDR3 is CATSSFPGQGASYNEQFF. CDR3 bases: TGTGCCACCAGTTCCTTCCCGGGACAGGGGGCCTCCTACAATGAGCAGTTCTTC.

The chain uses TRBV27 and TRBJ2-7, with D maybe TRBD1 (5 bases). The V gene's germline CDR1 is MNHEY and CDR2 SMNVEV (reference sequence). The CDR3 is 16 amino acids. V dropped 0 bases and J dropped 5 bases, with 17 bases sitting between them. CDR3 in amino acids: CASSLSSGRAVDEQYF. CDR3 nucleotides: TGTGCCAGCAGTTTATCGTCGGGCAGGGCCGTGGACGAGCAGTACTTC.

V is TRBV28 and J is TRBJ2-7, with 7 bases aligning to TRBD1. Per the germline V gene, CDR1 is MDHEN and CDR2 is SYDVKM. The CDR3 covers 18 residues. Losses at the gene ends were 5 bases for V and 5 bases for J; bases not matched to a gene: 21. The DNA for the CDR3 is TGTGCCAGCAGTCTCACTACCCCAGGGGACAGATGGGGCCACGAGCAGTACTTC. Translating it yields CASSLTTPGDRWGHEQYF.

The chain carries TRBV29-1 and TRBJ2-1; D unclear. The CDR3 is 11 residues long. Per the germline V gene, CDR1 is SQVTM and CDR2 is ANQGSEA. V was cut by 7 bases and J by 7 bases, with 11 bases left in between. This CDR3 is CSARTENEQFF. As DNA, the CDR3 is TGCAGCGCCAGGACCGAGAATGAGCAGTTCTTC.

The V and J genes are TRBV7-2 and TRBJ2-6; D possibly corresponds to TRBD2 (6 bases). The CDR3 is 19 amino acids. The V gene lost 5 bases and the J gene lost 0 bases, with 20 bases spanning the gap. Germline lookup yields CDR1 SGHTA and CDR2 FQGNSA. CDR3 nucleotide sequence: TGTGCCAGCAGCCAGCAAGAGCGGGTGTTTTCCTCTGGGGCCAACGTCCTGACTTTC. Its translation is CASSQQERVFSSGANVLTF.

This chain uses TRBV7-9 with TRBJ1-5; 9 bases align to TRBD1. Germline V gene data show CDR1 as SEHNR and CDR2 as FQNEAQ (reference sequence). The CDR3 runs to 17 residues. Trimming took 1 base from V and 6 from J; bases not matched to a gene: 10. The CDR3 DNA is TGTGCCAGCAGCTTAGGGACAGGGGCCCCGGAGGTTCAGCCCCAGCATTTT. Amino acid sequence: CASSLGTGAPEVQPQHF.

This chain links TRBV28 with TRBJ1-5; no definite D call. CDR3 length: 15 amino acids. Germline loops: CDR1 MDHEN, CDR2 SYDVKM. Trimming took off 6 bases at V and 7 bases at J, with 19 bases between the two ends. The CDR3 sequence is CASSPGWGKGQPQHF. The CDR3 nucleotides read TGTGCCAGCAGCCCCGGATGGGGAAAGGGCCAGCCCCAGCATTTT.

This CDR3 reads CASSLGFVSYEQYF. CDR3 coding DNA: TGTGCCAGCAGTTTAGGATTCGTATCGTACGAGCAGTACTTC. The rearrangement joins TRBV28 to TRBJ2-7; D is ambiguous. V shed 2 bases and J shed 4 bases, with 12 bases lying between them. The CDR3 runs to 14 residues. The V gene's germline CDR1 is MDHEN and CDR2 SYDVKM.

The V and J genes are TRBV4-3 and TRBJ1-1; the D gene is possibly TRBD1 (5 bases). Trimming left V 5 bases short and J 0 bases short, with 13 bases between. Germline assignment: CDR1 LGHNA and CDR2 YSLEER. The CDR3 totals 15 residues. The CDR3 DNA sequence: TGCGCCAGCAGCTACCGACTGGACATGAACACTGAAGCTTTCTTT. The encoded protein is CASSYRLDMNTEAFF.

CDR3 coding DNA: TGTGCCAGCAGTGGACTAGCGGGAGAGTCTCGGAATGAGCAGTTCTTC. Translation: CASSGLAGESRNEQFF. The J gene is TRBJ2-1, the V gene TRBV27; 13 bases map to TRBD2. The CDR3 consists of 16 residues. Losses at the gene ends were 5 bases for V and 7 bases for J; bases not matched to a gene: 8. Germline CDR1 reads MNHEY; CDR2 reads SMNVEV (reference sequence).

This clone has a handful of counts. CDR3 coding DNA: TGTGCCAGCAGTTTATGGGGAGCCGGCACAGATACGCAGTATTTT. Residues: CASSLWGAGTDTQYF. V gene TRBV28 combines with J gene TRBJ2-3, with a possible D match to TRBD2 (5 bases). The CDR3 spans 15 residues. The germline gives CDR1 MDHEN, CDR2 SYDVKM. Trimming took 0 bases from V and 1 from J, leaving 8 bases between them.

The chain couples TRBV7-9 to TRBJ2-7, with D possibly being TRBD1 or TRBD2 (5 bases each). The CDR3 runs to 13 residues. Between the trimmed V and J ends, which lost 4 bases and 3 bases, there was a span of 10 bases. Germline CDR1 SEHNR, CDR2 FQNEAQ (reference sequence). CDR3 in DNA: TGTGCCAGCAGCTCGGGACGGTTCTACGAGCAGTACTTC. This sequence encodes CASSSGRFYEQYF.

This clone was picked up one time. This chain's CDR3 is CASSRRAGAAGELFF. The CDR3 DNA reads TGTGCCAGCAGCCGGAGAGCGGGAGCCGCCGGGGAGCTGTTTTTT. This chain uses TRBV3-1 (or the pseudogene TRBV3-2) with TRBJ2-2; 8 bases map to TRBD2. Germline CDR1 LGHDT, CDR2 YNNKEL (reference sequence). This CDR3 contains 15 residues. After removal of 4 bases from V and 6 bases from J, the junction contained 7 bases not matched to a gene.

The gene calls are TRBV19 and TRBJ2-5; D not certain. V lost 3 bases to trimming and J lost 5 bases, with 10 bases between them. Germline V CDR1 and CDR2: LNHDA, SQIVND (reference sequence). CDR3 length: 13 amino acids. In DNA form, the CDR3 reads TGTGCCAGTAGTATGGGGATGTGGGAGACCCAGTACTTC. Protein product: CASSMGMWETQYF. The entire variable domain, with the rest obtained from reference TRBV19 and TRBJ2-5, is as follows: DGGITQSPKYLFRKEGQNVTLSCEQNLNHDAMYWYRQDPGQGLRLIYYSQIVNDFQKGDIAEGYSVSREKKESFPLTVTSAQKNPTAFYLCASSMGMWETQYFGPGTRLLVL.

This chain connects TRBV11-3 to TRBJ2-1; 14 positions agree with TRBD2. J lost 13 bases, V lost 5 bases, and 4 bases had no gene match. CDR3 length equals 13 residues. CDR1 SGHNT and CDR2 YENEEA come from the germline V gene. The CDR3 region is CASSAGLAGAQFF. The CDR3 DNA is TGTGCCAGCAGCGCGGGACTAGCGGGGGCTCAGTTCTTC. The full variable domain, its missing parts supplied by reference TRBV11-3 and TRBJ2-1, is EAGVVQSPRYKIIEKKQPVAFWCNPISGHNTLYWYLQNLGQGPELLIRYENEEAVDDSQLPKDRFSAERLKGVDSTLKIQPAELGDSAVYLCASSAGLAGAQFFGPGTRLTVL.

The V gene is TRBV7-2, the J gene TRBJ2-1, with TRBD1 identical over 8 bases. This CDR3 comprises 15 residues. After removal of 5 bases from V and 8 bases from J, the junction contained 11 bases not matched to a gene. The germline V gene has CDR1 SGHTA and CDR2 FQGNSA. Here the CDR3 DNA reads TGTGCCAGCAGCACCCAGACAGGGGTGGGGGATGAGCAGTTCTTC. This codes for CASSTQTGVGDEQFF.

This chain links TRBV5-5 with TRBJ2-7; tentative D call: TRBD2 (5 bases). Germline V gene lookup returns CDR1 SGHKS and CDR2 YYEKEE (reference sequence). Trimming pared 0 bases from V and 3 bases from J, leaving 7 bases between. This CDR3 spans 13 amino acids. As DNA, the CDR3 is TGTGCCAGCAGCTTGGTTGAGGGCTACGAGCAGTACTTC. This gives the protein CASSLVEGYEQYF.

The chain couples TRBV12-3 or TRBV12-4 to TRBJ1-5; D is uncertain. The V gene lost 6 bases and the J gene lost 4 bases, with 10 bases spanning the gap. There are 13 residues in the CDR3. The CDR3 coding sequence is TGTGCCAGCAGGGGTCTTGATAATCAGCCCCAGCATTTT. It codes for CASRGLDNQPQHF.

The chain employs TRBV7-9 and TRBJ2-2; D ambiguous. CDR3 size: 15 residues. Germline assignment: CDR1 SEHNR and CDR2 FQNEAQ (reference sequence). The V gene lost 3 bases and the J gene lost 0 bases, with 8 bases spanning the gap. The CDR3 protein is CASSFDAPNTGELFF. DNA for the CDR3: TGTGCCAGCAGCTTCGACGCACCGAACACCGGGGAGCTGTTTTTT.

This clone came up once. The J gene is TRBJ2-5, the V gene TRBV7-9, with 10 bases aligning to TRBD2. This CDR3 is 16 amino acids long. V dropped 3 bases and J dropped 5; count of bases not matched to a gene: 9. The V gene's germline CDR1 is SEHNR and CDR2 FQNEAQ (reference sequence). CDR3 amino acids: CASSFLTSGNSETQYF. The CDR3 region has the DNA TGTGCCAGCAGCTTTCTAACTAGCGGGAACTCGGAGACCCAGTACTTC.